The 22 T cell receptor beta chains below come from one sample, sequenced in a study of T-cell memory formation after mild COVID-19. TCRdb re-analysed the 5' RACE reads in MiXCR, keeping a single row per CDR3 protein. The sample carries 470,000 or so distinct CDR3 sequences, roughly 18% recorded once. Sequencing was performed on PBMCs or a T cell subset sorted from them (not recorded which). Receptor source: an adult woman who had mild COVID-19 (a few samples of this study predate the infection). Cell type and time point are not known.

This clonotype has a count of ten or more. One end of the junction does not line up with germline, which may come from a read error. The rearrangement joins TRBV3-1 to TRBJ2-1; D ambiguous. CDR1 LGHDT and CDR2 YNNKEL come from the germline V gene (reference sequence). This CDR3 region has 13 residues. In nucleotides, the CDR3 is TGTGCCAGCAGCCCCCCTTCTCGGATCCCGATCGCCTTC. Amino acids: CASSPPSRIPIAF.

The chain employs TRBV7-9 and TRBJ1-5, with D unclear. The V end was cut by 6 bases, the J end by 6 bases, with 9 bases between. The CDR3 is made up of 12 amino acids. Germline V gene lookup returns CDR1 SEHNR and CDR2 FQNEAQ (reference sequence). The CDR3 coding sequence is TGTGCCAGCAGTCGTCCCCGTCAGCCCCAGCATTTT. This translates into CASSRPRQPQHF.

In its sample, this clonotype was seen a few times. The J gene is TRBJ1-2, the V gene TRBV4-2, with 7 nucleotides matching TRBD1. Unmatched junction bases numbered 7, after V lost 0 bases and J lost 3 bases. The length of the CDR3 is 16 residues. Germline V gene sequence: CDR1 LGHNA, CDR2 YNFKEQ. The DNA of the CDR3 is TGTGCCAGCAGCCAAGATTGGACAGGCGTGCACTATGGCTACACCTTC. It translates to CASSQDWTGVHYGYTF.

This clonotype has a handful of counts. The CDR3 spells CATSDFADTQYF. CDR3 nucleotides: TGTGCCACCAGTGATTTTGCAGATACGCAGTATTTT. The V call is TRBV24-1, the J call TRBJ2-3; D unclear. Trimming removed 1 base from V and 4 bases from J, with 2 bases in between. The CDR3 is 12 amino acids. Germline values: CDR1 KGHDR, CDR2 SFDVKD.

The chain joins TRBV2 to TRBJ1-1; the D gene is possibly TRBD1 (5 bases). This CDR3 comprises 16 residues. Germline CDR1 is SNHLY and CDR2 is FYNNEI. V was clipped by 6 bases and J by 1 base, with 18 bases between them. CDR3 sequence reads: CASRAEFGTANTEAFF. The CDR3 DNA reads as TGTGCCAGCAGGGCCGAATTTGGGACGGCGAACACTGAAGCTTTCTTT. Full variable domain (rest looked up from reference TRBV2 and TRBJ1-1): EPEVTQTPSHQVTQMGQEVILRCVPISNHLYFYWYRQILGQKVEFLVSFYNNEISEKSEIFDDQFSVERPDGSNFTLKIRSTKLEDSAMYFCASRAEFGTANTEAFFGQGTRLTVV.

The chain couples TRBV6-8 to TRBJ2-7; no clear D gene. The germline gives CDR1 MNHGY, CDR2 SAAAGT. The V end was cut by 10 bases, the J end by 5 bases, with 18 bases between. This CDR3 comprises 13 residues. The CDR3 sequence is CANSPGFHDEQYF. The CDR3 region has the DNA TGTGCCAACTCCCCAGGTTTCCACGACGAGCAGTACTTC.

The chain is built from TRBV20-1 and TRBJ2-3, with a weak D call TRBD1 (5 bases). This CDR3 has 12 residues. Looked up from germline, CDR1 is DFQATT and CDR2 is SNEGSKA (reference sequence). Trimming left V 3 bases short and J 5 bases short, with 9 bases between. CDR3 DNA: TGCAGTGCTAGGAAGGGGAAAGATACGCAGTATTTT. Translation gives CSARKGKDTQYF.

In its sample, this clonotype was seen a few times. This chain's CDR3 is CSARESGARGEQFF. The CDR3 DNA follows: TGCAGTGCTAGAGAAAGCGGGGCCAGGGGTGAGCAGTTCTTC. This chain links TRBV20-1 with TRBJ2-1, with D possibly TRBD2 on 7 matching bases. V lost 0 bases, J lost 9 bases, and 15 bases lay in between. The V gene's germline CDR1 is DFQATT and CDR2 SNEGSKA (reference sequence). The CDR3 consists of 14 residues.

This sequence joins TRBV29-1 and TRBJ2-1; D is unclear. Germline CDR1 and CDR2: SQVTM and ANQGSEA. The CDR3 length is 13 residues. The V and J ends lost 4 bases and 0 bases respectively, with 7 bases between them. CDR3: CSVAQSSYNEQFF. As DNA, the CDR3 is TGCAGCGTTGCGCAGAGCTCCTACAATGAGCAGTTCTTC.

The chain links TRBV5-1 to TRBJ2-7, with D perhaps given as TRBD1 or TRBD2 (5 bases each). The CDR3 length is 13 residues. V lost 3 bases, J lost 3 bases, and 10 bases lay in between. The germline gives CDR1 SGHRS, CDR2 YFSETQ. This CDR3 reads CASSSGRDYEQYF. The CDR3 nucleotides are TGCGCCAGCAGCTCGGGACGGGACTACGAGCAGTACTTC.

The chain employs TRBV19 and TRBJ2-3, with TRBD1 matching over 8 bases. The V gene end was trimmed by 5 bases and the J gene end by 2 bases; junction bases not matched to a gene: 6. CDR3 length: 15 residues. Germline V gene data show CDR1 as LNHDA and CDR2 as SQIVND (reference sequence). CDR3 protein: CASSVRQGPTDTQYF. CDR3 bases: TGTGCCAGTAGTGTGAGACAGGGGCCCACAGATACGCAGTATTTT.

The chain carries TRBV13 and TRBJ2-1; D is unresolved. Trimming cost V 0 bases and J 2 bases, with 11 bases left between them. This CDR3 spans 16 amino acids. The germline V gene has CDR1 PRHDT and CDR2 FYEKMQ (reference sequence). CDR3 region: CASSLGSGGAYNEQFF. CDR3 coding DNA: TGTGCCAGCAGCTTAGGCTCGGGCGGAGCCTACAATGAGCAGTTCTTC.

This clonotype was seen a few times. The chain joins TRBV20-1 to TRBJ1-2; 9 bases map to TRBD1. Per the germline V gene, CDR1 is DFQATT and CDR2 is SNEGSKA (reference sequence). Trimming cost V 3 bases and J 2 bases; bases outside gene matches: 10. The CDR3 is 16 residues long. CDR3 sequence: CSASTGQGVGNYGYTF. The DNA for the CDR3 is TGCAGTGCTAGCACGGGACAGGGAGTGGGGAACTATGGCTACACCTTC.

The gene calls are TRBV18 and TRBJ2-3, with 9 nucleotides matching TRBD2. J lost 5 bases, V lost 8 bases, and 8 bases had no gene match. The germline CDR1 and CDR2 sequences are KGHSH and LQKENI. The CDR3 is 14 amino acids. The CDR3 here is CASGSGSGQDTQYF. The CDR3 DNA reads TGTGCCAGCGGTAGCGGGAGTGGTCAAGATACGCAGTATTTT.

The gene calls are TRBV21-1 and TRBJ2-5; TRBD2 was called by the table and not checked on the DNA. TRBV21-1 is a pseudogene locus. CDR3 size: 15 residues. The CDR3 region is CASLTPPAGQETQYF. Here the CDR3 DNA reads TGTGCCAGCCTTACACCCCCCGCGGGGCAAGAGACCCAGTACTTC.

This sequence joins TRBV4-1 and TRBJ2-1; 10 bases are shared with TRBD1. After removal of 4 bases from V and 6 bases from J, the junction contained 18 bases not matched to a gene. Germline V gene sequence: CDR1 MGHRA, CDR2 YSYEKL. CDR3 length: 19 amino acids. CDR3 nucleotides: TGCGCCAGCAGCCCCAGACCCCTGACAGGGGGCTATATTGGCAATGAGCAGTTCTTC. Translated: CASSPRPLTGGYIGNEQFF.

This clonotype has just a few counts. The CDR3 coding sequence is TGCGCCAGCAGCGTCGGGGCGGGCAACACTGAAGCTTTCTTT. Translation gives CASSVGAGNTEAFF. V is TRBV5-1 and J is TRBJ1-1; D possibly corresponds to TRBD1 (5 bases). The CDR3 consists of 14 residues. Germline lookup yields CDR1 SGHRS and CDR2 YFSETQ. Trimming took off 4 bases at V and 2 bases at J, with 12 bases between the two ends.

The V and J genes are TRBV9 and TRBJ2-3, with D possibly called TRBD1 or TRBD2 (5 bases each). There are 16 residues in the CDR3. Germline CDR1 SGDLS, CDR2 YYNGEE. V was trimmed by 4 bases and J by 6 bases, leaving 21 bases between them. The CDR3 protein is CASSQAGRRSLDTQYF. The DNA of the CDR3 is TGTGCCAGCAGCCAAGCAGGGCGGAGGAGCCTCGATACGCAGTATTTT.

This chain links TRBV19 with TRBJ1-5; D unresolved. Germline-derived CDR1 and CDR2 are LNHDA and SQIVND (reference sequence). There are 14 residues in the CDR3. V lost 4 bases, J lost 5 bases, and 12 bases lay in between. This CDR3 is CASSTPWTYQPQHF. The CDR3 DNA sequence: TGTGCCAGTAGTACCCCCTGGACTTATCAGCCCCAGCATTTT.

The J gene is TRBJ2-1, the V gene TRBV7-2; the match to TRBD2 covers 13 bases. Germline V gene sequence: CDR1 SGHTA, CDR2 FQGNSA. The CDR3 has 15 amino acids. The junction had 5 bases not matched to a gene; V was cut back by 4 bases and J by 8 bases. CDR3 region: CASSWTSGSGDEQFF. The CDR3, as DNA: TGTGCCAGCAGCTGGACTAGCGGGAGTGGCGATGAGCAGTTCTTC.

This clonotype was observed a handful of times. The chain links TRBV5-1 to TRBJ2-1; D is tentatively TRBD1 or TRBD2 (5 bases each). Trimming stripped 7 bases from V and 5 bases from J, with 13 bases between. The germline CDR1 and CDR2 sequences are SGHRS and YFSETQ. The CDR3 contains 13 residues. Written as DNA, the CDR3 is TGCGCCAGCGCCCCGTTGGGGGACAATGAGCAGTTCTTC. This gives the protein CASAPLGDNEQFF.

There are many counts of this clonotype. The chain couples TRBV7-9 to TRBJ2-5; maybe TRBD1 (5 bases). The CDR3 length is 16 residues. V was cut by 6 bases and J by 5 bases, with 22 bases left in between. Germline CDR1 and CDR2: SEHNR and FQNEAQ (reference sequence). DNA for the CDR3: TGTGCCAGCAGTCGCATAGGACATCCGGAAGGGGAGACCCAGTACTTC. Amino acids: CASSRIGHPEGETQYF.